Shown below are 18 T cell receptor beta chains from a single sample sequenced in a study of T cells in localized non-small cell lung cancer. The table came from immunoSEQ multiplex PCR; TCRdb's copy has only in-frame clones and leaves some out. In the table there are tens of thousands of clones, about 91% of which are singletons. Sample: peripheral blood, taken before any cancer treatment. The receptors were sampled from a man aged 40-75 years with stage I squamous cell lung carcinoma.

This clone has just one count. The CDR3 bases are TGTGCCAGCAGCCACCACGGGACTAGCGGGAACACCGGGGAGCTGTTTTTT. Its protein product is CASSHHGTSGNTGELFF. This chain joins TRBV4-2 and TRBJ2-2; 11 nucleotides agree with TRBD2. The CDR3 totals 17 residues. Germline assignment: CDR1 LGHNA and CDR2 YNFKEQ. V lost 3 bases and J lost 1; bases outside the gene matches: 4.

V gene TRBV7-8 combines with J gene TRBJ2-7, with D possibly being TRBD1 (5 bases). Trimming left V 3 bases short and J 3 bases short, with 9 bases between. Per germline, CDR1 SGHVS and CDR2 FQNEAQ. CDR3 length: 13 residues. The CDR3 nucleotides read TGTGCCAGCAGCTTTCAGGGTCACTACGAGCAGTACTTC. Its protein is CASSFQGHYEQYF.

The rearrangement joins TRBV10-2 to TRBJ2-4; D is uncertain. Trimming cost V 2 bases and J 7 bases, with 9 bases left between them. Germline V CDR1 and CDR2: WSHSY, SAAADI. The CDR3 is 13 amino acids. The DNA of the CDR3 is TGCGCCAGCAGTGAGGGGTTGGGGAACATTCAGTACTTC. Encoded protein: CASSEGLGNIQYF.

The genes are TRBV6-5 and TRBJ2-5; the match to TRBD1 covers 7 bases. The tail of the sequence fits TRBJ2-7 better, so the J call may be wrong. The CDR3 spans 14 residues. From germline, CDR1 is MNHEY and CDR2 SVGAGI. CDR3 DNA sequence: TGTGCCAGCAGTTACGGACAGGACAGATACGAGCAGTACTTC. It yields the protein CASSYGQDRYEQYF.

The gene calls are TRBV7-2 and TRBJ2-7, with 11 bases that match TRBD2. This CDR3 has 17 amino acids. Germline trimming cut 0 bases from V and 5 bases from J; bases unmatched to any gene: 9. Germline V gene sequence: CDR1 SGHTA, CDR2 FQGNSA. CDR3 DNA: TGTGCCAGCAGCTTAGCTAGGCTAGCGGGGGGATTCGACGAGCAGTACTTC. It is translated as CASSLARLAGGFDEQYF.

The genes are TRBV19 and TRBJ2-3; D ambiguous. The germline V and J ends were trimmed by 3 bases and 5 bases, with 12 bases remaining between them. Germline V gene sequence: CDR1 LNHDA, CDR2 SQIVND (reference sequence). CDR3 length: 14 amino acids. The CDR3 DNA reads TGTGCCAGTAGTATTGTGGCGGCTAAAGATACGCAGTATTTT. Amino acids: CASSIVAAKDTQYF.

V gene TRBV6-1 combines with J gene TRBJ1-6; no clear D gene. The CDR3 runs 11 residues. Germline values: CDR1 MNHNS, CDR2 SASEGT. Trimming took 5 bases from V and 9 from J, leaving 5 bases between them. The CDR3 spells CASSHTSPLHF. The CDR3 bases are TGTGCCAGCAGTCATACTTCACCCCTCCACTTT.

The gene calls are TRBV14 and TRBJ1-1; perhaps TRBD1 as D (5 bases). Germline V gene sequence: CDR1 SGHDN, CDR2 FVKESK. V lost 4 bases and J 5 bases, leaving 8 bases between the germline ends. The CDR3 has 12 amino acids. In DNA, the CDR3 is TGTGCCAGCAGCCGAAGGGGAACTGAAGCTTTCTTT. Amino acids: CASSRRGTEAFF.

Here the CDR3 reads CASSRQGSTYGYTF. CDR3 bases: TGTGCCAGCAGTCGACAGGGCTCCACATATGGCTACACCTTC. The gene calls are TRBV2 and TRBJ1-2; 7 bases match TRBD1. Germline lookup yields CDR1 SNHLY and CDR2 FYNNEI. CDR3 length equals 14 residues. V was pared by 5 bases and J by 5 bases, with 8 bases of the junction left unmatched.

The V gene is TRBV6-1, the J gene TRBJ1-3, with 8 bases that match TRBD1. This CDR3 spans 16 amino acids. From germline, CDR1 is MNHNS and CDR2 SASEGT. After removal of 4 bases from V and 7 bases from J, the junction contained 12 bases not matched to a gene. The CDR3 DNA follows: TGTGCCAGCAGTGGGGGGGCAGGGGGCCTTTGGAACACCATATATTTT. Translation: CASSGGAGGLWNTIYF.

This rearrangement joins TRBV4-3 to TRBJ2-5; tentative D call: TRBD1 (5 bases). The germline gives CDR1 LGHNA, CDR2 YSLEER. This CDR3 contains 15 residues. V shed 3 bases and J shed 4 bases, with 15 bases lying between them. The CDR3 DNA sequence: TGCGCCAGCAGCCACCAGTGGGGCGCAGGAGAGACCCAGTACTTC. Translating it yields CASSHQWGAGETQYF.

The chain combines TRBV7-9 with TRBJ1-5, with D unclear. The V gene's germline CDR1 is SEHNR and CDR2 FQNEAQ (reference sequence). This CDR3 has 12 amino acids. Between the trimmed V and J ends, which lost 3 bases and 5 bases, there was a span of 5 bases. The CDR3 loop reads CASSFIHQPQHF. CDR3 nucleotide sequence: TGTGCCAGCAGCTTCATCCATCAGCCCCAGCATTTT.

Only a few counts were recorded for this clone. The V gene is TRBV4-3, the J gene TRBJ2-6; 7 bases agree with TRBD1. The CDR3 runs 17 residues. The junction had 3 bases not matched to a gene; V was cut back by 1 base and J by 0 bases. Germline values: CDR1 LGHNA, CDR2 YSLEER. The CDR3, as DNA: TGCGCCAGCAGCCAAGGGGGACAGAGCTCTGGGGCCAACGTCCTGACTTTC. This sequence encodes CASSQGGQSSGANVLTF.

This rearrangement joins TRBV5-1 to TRBJ1-1; D is unresolved. The CDR3 is made up of 13 amino acids. Germline V CDR1 and CDR2: SGHRS, YFSETQ. Trimming took off 5 bases at V and 1 base at J, with 9 bases between the two ends. CDR3 sequence reads: CASRDPQNTEAFF. As DNA, the CDR3 is TGCGCCAGCAGGGATCCCCAGAACACTGAAGCTTTCTTT.

V and J are TRBV7-3 and TRBJ1-6, with D perhaps TRBD1 (5 bases). CDR1 and CDR2 (germline): SGHTA, FQGTGA. The V end was cut by 5 bases, the J end by 10 bases, with 18 bases between. This CDR3 is built from 15 residues. DNA of the CDR3: TGTGCCAGCAGCCGGGACGGATCGTACGGATCACCCCTCCACTTT. Its translation: CASSRDGSYGSPLHF. Full variable domain (missing parts from reference TRBV7-3 and TRBJ1-6): GAGVSQTPSNKVTEKGKYVELRCDPISGHTALYWYRQSLGQGPEFLIYFQGTGAADDSGLPNDRFFAVRPEGSVSTLKIQRTERGDSAVYLCASSRDGSYGSPLHFGNGTRLTVT.

The genes are TRBV2 and TRBJ1-2, with 7 bases fitting TRBD1. This CDR3 spans 15 amino acids. V shed 5 bases, J shed 3 bases, and the junction held 9 bases outside the gene matches. Germline V lookup: CDR1 SNHLY, CDR2 FYNNEI. The CDR3 coding sequence is TGTGCCAGCAGTACCGACCAGGGGGTTTACTATGGCTACACCTTC. Translation: CASSTDQGVYYGYTF.

The chain has TRBV5-1 and TRBJ2-1; 9 positions agree with TRBD1. The CDR3 has 15 amino acids. The V gene end was trimmed by 4 bases and the J gene end by 4 bases; junction bases not matched to a gene: 6. CDR1 is SGHRS, CDR2 YFSETQ, per germline. The CDR3 sequence: CASSLTGGVYNEQFF. In DNA, the CDR3 is TGCGCCAGCAGCCTGACAGGGGGAGTATACAATGAGCAGTTCTTC.

This clone was seen only once. J is TRBJ1-1 and V is TRBV5-8, with D perhaps TRBD1 (5 bases). V lost 4 bases and J lost 7, with 17 bases in between. This CDR3 region has 14 residues. Germline assignment: CDR1 SGHTS and CDR2 YDEGEE. CDR3 DNA: TGTGCCAGCAGCCTCGATGGGACCACGAATGAAGCTTTCTTT. Translating gives CASSLDGTTNEAFF.